This is a list of T cell receptor beta chains from one sample in a study of CD8+ T cells in alopecia areata. Only in-frame clones appear in the TCRdb table, and some are missing; sequencing was by immunoSEQ multiplex PCR. The data contain around 200,000 clones, around half of them singletons. The source material was CD8+ T cells sorted from blood, sampled at week 24, from a patient treated with tofacitinib. These receptors were collected from a human donor with alopecia areata. The CDR3 runs from the conserved cysteine through the conserved F or W. Fields, in order: J gene, V gene, D gene, clone size, CDR3 DNA, CDR3 protein. The D gene is left open where the match is weak. Rows give clone size only sometimes, using once, few, many, or a class for an expanded clone.

TRBJ1-5,TRBV2,.,once,TGTGCCAGCGAGACAGGCGGTTCCTCTAATCAGCCCCAGCATTTT,CASETGGSSNQPQHF
TRBJ2-1,TRBV11-2,.,large,TGTGCCAGCAGCTCCCGAAGATCAGATAGAAACAATGAGCAGTTCTTC,CASSSRRSDRNNEQFF
TRBJ2-7,TRBV4-1,TRBD1,.,TGCGCCAGCAGCCAAGATCCGAACAGGGGCTTCGAGCAGTACTTC,CASSQDPNRGFEQYF
TRBJ1-5,TRBV5-6,.,.,TGTGCCAGCAGCTTAGGGGCGGATCTATTTAGCAATCAGCCCCAGCATTTT,CASSLGADLFSNQPQHF
TRBJ1-2,TRBV4-3,.,.,TGCGCCAGCAGCCAAGATCGGAACTATGGCTACACCTTC,CASSQDRNYGYTF
TRBJ1-6,TRBV6-5,TRBD1,few,TGTGCCAGCAGTTACCTTCCGGCAGGGGGTTCACCCCTCCACTTT,CASSYLPAGGSPLHF
TRBJ1-1,TRBV7-6,.,few,TGTGCCAGCAGCGCGGACAGAAAGAACACTGAAGCTTTCTTT,CASSADRKNTEAFF
TRBJ1-1,TRBV6-5,.,.,TGTGCCAGCAGTTACCAGGGGATGAACACTGAAGCTTTCTTT,CASSYQGMNTEAFF
TRBJ1-4,TRBV7-8,.,.,TGTGCCAGCAGCGGTACACCGGCAACTAATGAAAAACTGTTTTTT,CASSGTPATNEKLFF
TRBJ1-2,TRBV10-3,.,.,TGTGCCATCAGAGATCAGGGTTCCTATGGCTACACCTTC,CAIRDQGSYGYTF
TRBJ1-5,TRBV13,.,.,TGTGCCAGCAGCAGGGGAAATCAGCCCCAGCATTTT,CASSRGNQPQHF
TRBJ1-1,TRBV6-6,.,few,TGTGCCAGCAGTCTAGGGGAATTGACTGAAGCTTTCTTT,CASSLGELTEAFF
TRBJ1-5,TRBV4-3,.,.,TGCGCCAGCAGTATGAAACAGGGATTCAATCAGCCCCAGCATTTT,CASSMKQGFNQPQHF
TRBJ1-2,TRBV19,TRBD1,.,TGTGCCAGTAGTGAAGGGGGCAACTATGGCTACACCTTC,CASSEGGNYGYTF
TRBJ2-7,TRBV4-3,.,.,TGCGCCAGCAGCCACCACCGGGACAATGCCCCGAGGGAGCAGTACTTC,CASSHHRDNAPREQYF
TRBJ1-1,TRBV7-3,.,few,TGTGCCAGCAGTTACGAGACTGAAGCTTTCTTT,CASSYETEAFF
TRBJ1-2,TRBV11-2,TRBD1,.,TGTGCCAGCAGCTGGGGACAGGGCAACTATGGCTACACCTTC,CASSWGQGNYGYTF
TRBJ2-3,TRBV4-3,TRBD2,.,TGCGCCAGCAGCCAAGACTGGGGGGGAGATACGCAGTATTTT,CASSQDWGGDTQYF
TRBJ1-4,TRBV23-1,TRBD1,.,TGCGCCAGCAGCCGGGACAGGGGGGAAAAACTGTTTTTT,CASSRDRGEKLFF
TRBJ2-1,TRBV19,.,few,TGTGCCAGTAGTATAGTCCCGGACAACTACAATGAGCAGTTCTTC,CASSIVPDNYNEQFF
TRBJ2-5,TRBV5-1,TRBD2,once,TGCGCCAGCAGCGGCCCGGGACTAGCGGGGGGACAAGAGACCCAGTACTTC,CASSGPGLAGGQETQYF
TRBJ1-4,TRBV9,.,.,TGTGCCAGCAGCCCTTCGGGGGAACCTAATGAAAAACTGTTTTTT,CASSPSGEPNEKLFF
TRBJ1-1,TRBV29-1,.,.,TGCAGCGTGGACGTTAAGGGGGACACTGAAGCTTTCTTT,CSVDVKGDTEAFF
TRBJ1-2,TRBV29-1,.,.,TGCAGCGTTGTTGGGAACCGGGAGGGCTACACCTTC,CSVVGNREGYTF
TRBJ2-5,TRBV7-2,.,.,TGTGCCAGCAGCTTAGCTCTCCCCTCTCACCCACAAGAGACCCAGTACTTC,CASSLALPSHPQETQYF
TRBJ2-1,TRBV15,.,.,TGTGCCACCAGCGGACAGCGATCCTACAATGAGCAGTTCTTC,CATSGQRSYNEQFF
TRBJ2-5,TRBV5-4,.,.,TGTGCCAGCAGCGGCGGGACAGACTTTCAAGAGACCCAGTACTTC,CASSGGTDFQETQYF
TRBJ2-2,TRBV30,.,.,TGTGCCTGGAGTGGTGGACATAACACCGGGGAGCTGTTTTTT,CAWSGGHNTGELFF
TRBJ2-5,TRBV29-1,TRBD1,.,TGCAGCGTGGAACACAGGGGGCGGGAGACCCAGTACTTC,CSVEHRGRETQYF
TRBJ2-7,TRBV30,.,once,TGTGCCTGGATGGGGTCAGGGGTCTACGAGCAGTACTTC,CAWMGSGVYEQYF
TRBJ1-1,TRBV12-5,.,.,TGTGCTAGTGGTTTGATGAACACTGAAGCTTTCTTT,CASGLMNTEAFF
TRBJ1-6,TRBV9,TRBD1,.,TGTGCCAGCAGCGTAACAGGGGATAATTCACCCCTCCACTTT,CASSVTGDNSPLHF
TRBJ2-1,TRBV27,.,.,TGTGCCAGCAGTCCCGGGACATACAATGAGCAGTTCTTC,CASSPGTYNEQFF
TRBJ1-5,TRBV20-1,.,few,TGCAGTGCTAGGACAGGTGGGGCCCAGCATTTT,CSARTGGAQHF
TRBJ2-1,TRBV4-1,.,.,TGCGCCAGCAGCCAAGTAACGAGCTCCTACAATGAGCAGTTCTTC,CASSQVTSSYNEQFF
TRBJ2-7,TRBV30,.,few,TGTGCCTGGAGTCCTAACAGCTACGAGCAGTACTTC,CAWSPNSYEQYF
TRBJ1-6,TRBV5-8,.,.,TGTGCCAGCAGCTTGGACTACCGCAATTATAATTCACCCCTCCACTTT,CASSLDYRNYNSPLHF
TRBJ2-2,TRBV19,TRBD1,.,TGTGCCACACGGGACAGGGGGCTCACCGGGGAGCTGTTTTTT,CATRDRGLTGELFF
TRBJ2-7,TRBV7-2,.,.,TGCGCCAGTGGTCGGGGGAACGAGCAGTACTTC,CASGRGNEQYF
TRBJ2-7,TRBV7-2,.,.,TGTGCCAGCAGCTTAGATGGAGGGGACGAGCAGTACTTC,CASSLDGGDEQYF
TRBJ2-7,TRBV7-8,TRBD1,once,TGTGCCAGCAGCCTGAGGGGGCCCTACGAGCAGTACTTC,CASSLRGPYEQYF
TRBJ2-1,TRBV30,.,few,TGTGCCTGGAGTGGACAGAGACTCCAGTTCTTC,CAWSGQRLQFF
TRBJ1-4,TRBV29-1,TRBD1,.,TGCAGCGTTGAAGGACAGGGAGATCAACTGTTTTTT,CSVEGQGDQLFF
TRBJ2-1,TRBV4-3,.,.,TGCGCCAGCAGCCAAGATGTGAGCTCCTACAATGAGCAGTTCTTC,CASSQDVSSYNEQFF
TRBJ2-7,TRBV5-6,.,.,TGTGCCAGCAGCATAGGTGGGGCCTACGAGCAGTACTTC,CASSIGGAYEQYF
TRBJ1-1,TRBV2,TRBD1,once,TGTGCCAGCAGTGAGGGGACAGGGAAGAACACTGAAGCTTTCTTT,CASSEGTGKNTEAFF
TRBJ2-2,TRBV5-4,.,.,TGTGCCAGCACCAGGGAGGCCGGGGAGCTGTTTTTT,CASTREAGELFF
TRBJ2-7,TRBV14,.,few,TGTGCCAGCAGCCAACGGTATGGGTTGCAGTACTTC,CASSQRYGLQYF
TRBJ2-3,TRBV12-5,TRBD2,.,TGTGCTAGTGGTTCACCCACTAGCGGGGGAATAGATACGCAGTATTTT,CASGSPTSGGIDTQYF
TRBJ2-1,TRBV5-6,TRBD1,.,TGTGCCAGCAGCCCCGGGACAGGTTACAATGAGCAGTTCTTC,CASSPGTGYNEQFF
TRBJ1-5,TRBV30,TRBD1,.,TGTGCCTGGAGTACTGGACAGGGGGGGGAGACCCAGCATTTT,CAWSTGQGGETQHF